These 30 T cell receptor beta chains originate from one sample sequenced in a study of T cell repertoires in cytomegalovirus infection. Their target antigens are unknown. One entry per CDR3 protein results from TCRdb running MiXCR on the reads. Of fewer than 1,000,000 distinct CDR3 sequences listed, roughly 30% are singletons. The specimen comprised cultured CD8+ T cells from PBMCs, sampled from culture after CMV antigen stimulation. The receptor source for this set is a human donor in good health (CMV status not recorded). Some clones in this sample may be carry-over from other donors' samples.

This clonotype occurred a few times. The rearrangement joins TRBV7-2 to TRBJ1-1, with D perhaps TRBD1 (6 bases). The CDR3 runs 16 residues. V shed 5 bases and J shed 4 bases, with 20 bases lying between them. CDR1 is SGHTA and CDR2 is FQGNSA in the germline V gene. The CDR3 reads CASSDRGGGWVTEAFF. For the CDR3, the DNA is TGTGCCAGCAGCGATAGGGGGGGCGGATGGGTCACTGAAGCTTTCTTT.

This clonotype was seen a few times. The chain recombines TRBV6-1 with TRBJ2-3, with D tentatively TRBD1 (6 bases). This CDR3 is 15 amino acids long. Germline CDR1 is MNHNS and CDR2 is SASEGT. V lost 8 bases to trimming and J lost 0 bases, with 15 bases between them. The CDR3 spells CASRQDDASTDTQYF. CDR3 coding DNA: TGTGCCAGCCGACAGGACGATGCTAGCACAGATACGCAGTATTTT.

The V gene is TRBV7-6, the J gene TRBJ2-3, with D perhaps TRBD2 (6 bases). Trimming took 5 bases from V and 4 from J, leaving 19 bases between them. This CDR3 has 16 residues. Germline-derived CDR1 and CDR2 are SGHVS and FNYEAQ. The CDR3 loop reads CASSRKGTLSSDTQYF. The CDR3 DNA sequence: TGTGCCAGCAGCAGAAAAGGGACTCTGAGCTCAGATACGCAGTATTTT.

This clonotype was picked up a small number of times. J is TRBJ2-4 and V is TRBV19; D may match TRBD1 or TRBD2 (5 bases each). Between the trimmed V and J ends, which lost 3 bases and 0 bases, there was a span of 12 bases. CDR1 LNHDA and CDR2 SQIVND come from the germline V gene (reference sequence). The length of the CDR3 is 16 residues. Here the CDR3 DNA reads TGTGCCAGTAGTATTGAGAGGGGAATAGCCAAAAACATTCAGTACTTC. Translated: CASSIERGIAKNIQYF.

This clonotype was observed a few times. The rearrangement uses TRBV5-6 and TRBJ1-2; perhaps TRBD1 as D (6 bases). Trimming shortened V by 2 bases and J by 4 bases, and 12 bases separated the two germline ends. Germline V lookup: CDR1 SGHDT, CDR2 YYEEEE. The CDR3 loop spans 14 amino acids. CDR3 loop: CASSFGGQVYGYTF. In nucleotides, the CDR3 is TGTGCCAGCAGCTTCGGGGGGCAAGTCTATGGCTACACCTTC.

The rearrangement joins TRBV24-1 to TRBJ2-3, with no clear D. Trimming stripped 8 bases from V and 2 bases from J, with 16 bases between. Germline V gene sequence: CDR1 KGHDR, CDR2 SFDVKD. The CDR3 runs 15 residues. CDR3 nucleotide sequence: TGTGCCACCAAGTTACGGGCTTGGGACACAGATACGCAGTATTTT. Protein product: CATKLRAWDTDTQYF.

The chain is built from TRBV6-5 and TRBJ2-1; D may be TRBD1 or TRBD2 (5 bases each). The V gene lost 2 bases and the J gene lost 3 bases, with 11 bases spanning the gap. CDR1 and CDR2 (germline): MNHEY, SVGAGI. The CDR3 covers 15 residues. The CDR3 sequence: CASSYDGTDYNEQFF. CDR3 bases: TGTGCCAGCAGTTACGATGGGACGGACTACAATGAGCAGTTCTTC.

The rearrangement links TRBV2 to TRBJ2-7; D is tentatively TRBD1 or TRBD2 (5 bases each). The CDR3 is made up of 13 amino acids. The germline V and J ends were trimmed by 6 bases and 2 bases, with 11 bases remaining between them. Germline CDR1 is SNHLY and CDR2 is FYNNEI. The CDR3 nucleotides read TGTGCCAGCAGGACCGGGACCACCTACGAGCAGTACGTC. This gives the protein CASRTGTTYEQYV.

This clonotype was counted only a few times. The chain links TRBV27 to TRBJ2-1; no clear D. V was trimmed by 0 bases and J by 8 bases, leaving 11 bases between them. The germline CDR1 and CDR2 sequences are MNHEY and SMNVEV (reference sequence). The length of the CDR3 is 14 residues. This CDR3 reads CASSLSITAHEQFF. The CDR3 DNA reads as TGTGCCAGCAGTTTATCGATAACAGCACATGAGCAGTTCTTC.

The V gene is TRBV6-1, the J gene TRBJ1-2, with 8 bases identical to TRBD1. This CDR3 contains 13 residues. Germline loops: CDR1 MNHNS, CDR2 SASEGT. V was pared by 2 bases and J by 8 bases, with 4 bases of the junction left unmatched. The chain's CDR3 is CASSERTGRGYTF. The DNA for the CDR3 is TGTGCCAGCAGTGAAAGGACAGGGAGGGGCTACACCTTC.

This chain joins TRBV5-6 and TRBJ1-1; D ambiguous. Germline values: CDR1 SGHDT, CDR2 YYEEEE. Trimming shortened V by 9 bases and J by 7 bases, and 19 bases separated the two germline ends. The CDR3 is made up of 13 amino acids. The DNA of the CDR3 is TGTGCCAACAGTCCCGGGCCGCCGTTTGAAGCTTTCTTT. Its protein product is CANSPGPPFEAFF.

The chain employs TRBV6-1 and TRBJ1-1; TRBD1 matches at 7 bases. The trim removed 3 bases at V and 4 bases at J, leaving 20 bases unmatched. This CDR3 is 19 amino acids long. CDR1 and CDR2 from the germline V gene are MNHNS and SASEGT. As DNA, the CDR3 is TGTGCCAGCAGTGATCGATTTGACAGGGAGGGGGTCTTGAGCACTGAAGCTTTCTTT. Its translation: CASSDRFDREGVLSTEAFF.

This clonotype was observed a few times. The CDR3 DNA reads as TGCGCCAGCAAGCCCTTTGACGCCGAGCTTCCTTTTTCACCCCTCCACTTT. It codes for CASKPFDAELPFSPLHF. The V and J genes are TRBV10-1 and TRBJ1-6; D gene unclear. This CDR3 spans 17 amino acids. Germline lookup yields CDR1 WNHNN and CDR2 SYGVQD (reference sequence). V shed 7 bases and J shed 9 bases, with 25 bases lying between them.

On this clonotype itself: With a much larger clone just one base away, this may be a read error. This chain links TRBV11-3 with TRBJ1-1; D gene unclear. Germline-derived CDR1 and CDR2 are SGHNT and YENEEA. The CDR3 has 13 amino acids. Between the trimmed V and J ends, which lost 8 bases and 4 bases, there was a span of 14 bases. The CDR3 DNA reads as TGTGCCAGCCAGGTGTATGAGGGCACTGAAGCTTTCTTT. Translating gives CASQVYEGTEAFF.

The rearrangement links TRBV6-1 to TRBJ2-3, with 10 bases identical to TRBD2. Germline CDR1 reads MNHNS; CDR2 reads SASEGT. The length of the CDR3 is 18 residues. V was clipped by 10 bases and J by 1 base; unmatched bases: 17. Written as DNA, the CDR3 is TGTGCCATCAAACCGTACCCTAAGCGGGGGGGACGCACAGATACGCAGTATTTT. Translation gives CAIKPYPKRGGRTDTQYF.

The chain links TRBV19 to TRBJ2-3, with 12 bases aligning to TRBD1. The CDR3 consists of 15 residues. From germline, CDR1 is LNHDA and CDR2 SQIVND (reference sequence). Germline trimming cut 5 bases from V and 5 bases from J; bases unmatched to any gene: 5. This CDR3 is CASSPGTGGLDTQYF. CDR3 nucleotides: TGTGCCAGTAGTCCCGGGACAGGGGGCTTAGATACGCAGTATTTT. Based on the CDR3 plus reference TRBV19 and TRBJ2-3, the full variable domain is DGGITQSPKYLFRKEGQNVTLSCEQNLNHDAMYWYRQDPGQGLRLIYYSQIVNDFQKGDIAEGYSVSREKKESFPLTVTSAQKNPTAFYLCASSPGTGGLDTQYFGPGTRLTVL.

At least ten counts were recorded for this clonotype. The genes are TRBV12-3 or TRBV12-4 and TRBJ2-1; 7 bases are shared with TRBD1. V dropped 7 bases and J dropped 6; count of bases not matched to a gene: 3. The CDR3 spans 12 residues. CDR3 sequence reads: CASTPGGNEQFF. Written as DNA, the CDR3 is TGTGCCAGCACGCCAGGGGGCAATGAGCAGTTCTTC.

Comment on this clonotype: A much bigger clone sits one base away, suggesting this may be a read error. The chain joins TRBV7-2 to TRBJ2-3; 13 bases are a match to TRBD2. This CDR3 region has 18 residues. Losses at the gene ends were 2 bases for V and 2 bases for J; bases not matched to a gene: 7. Germline V gene data show CDR1 as SGHTA and CDR2 as FQGNSA. The CDR3 region is CASSLRLAGGRDTDTQYF. In nucleotides, the CDR3 is TGTGCCAGCAGCTTAAGACTAGCGGGGGGCCGTGACACAGATACGCAGTATTTT.

This clonotype was observed at least ten times. V gene TRBV5-5 combines with J gene TRBJ1-3; perhaps TRBD1 as D (5 bases). V lost 3 bases and J 0 bases, leaving 10 bases between the germline ends. Per the germline V gene, CDR1 is SGHKS and CDR2 is YYEKEE (reference sequence). CDR3 length: 15 residues. CDR3 amino acids: CASSSTVFSGNTIYF. The CDR3 coding sequence is TGTGCCAGCAGCTCGACAGTATTCTCTGGAAACACCATATATTTT. Supplemented by reference TRBV5-5 and TRBJ1-3, the full variable domain reads DAGVTQSPTHLIKTRGQQVTLRCSPISGHKSVSWYQQVLGQGPQFIFQYYEKEERGRGNFPDRFSARQFPNYSSELNVNALLLGDSALYLCASSSTVFSGNTIYFGEGSWLTVV.

This clonotype was detected only a few times. The rearrangement joins TRBV7-2 to TRBJ1-6, with 7 bases matching TRBD1. V trimming: 2 bases; J trimming: 10 bases; junction bases outside the gene matches: 8. From germline, CDR1 is SGHTA and CDR2 FQGNSA. This CDR3 region has 15 residues. CDR3 protein: CASSLITGEGSPLHF. As DNA, the CDR3 is TGTGCCAGCAGCTTAATCACAGGGGAGGGGTCACCCCTCCACTTT. Filled out from reference TRBV7-2 and TRBJ1-6, the complete variable domain reads GAGVSQSPSNKVTEKGKDVELRCDPISGHTALYWYRQSLGQGLEFLIYFQGNSAPDKSGLPSDRFSAERTGGSVSTLTIQRTQQEDSAVYLCASSLITGEGSPLHFGNGTRLTVT.

V gene TRBV6-2 or TRBV6-3 combines with J gene TRBJ1-1, with a tentative D call TRBD1 (5 bases). Germline V lookup: CDR1 MNHEY, CDR2 SVGEGT. With 5 bases removed from V and 6 bases from J, the gap between germline ends came to 16 bases. CDR3 length: 14 amino acids. The CDR3 reads CASSLRGGVPEAFF. The CDR3 nucleotides read TGTGCCAGCAGTCTACGGGGGGGTGTCCCTGAAGCTTTCTTT.

This chain links TRBV7-2 with TRBJ1-5; no clear D gene. The length of the CDR3 is 15 residues. Germline lookup yields CDR1 SGHTA and CDR2 FQGNSA. V was clipped by 6 bases and J by 3 bases, with 15 bases between them. The CDR3, as DNA: TGTGCCAGCAGTTCCACGGCCTGGGACAATCAGCCCCAGCATTTT. Protein sequence: CASSSTAWDNQPQHF. The full variable domain, completed using reference TRBV7-2 and TRBJ1-5, is GAGVSQSPSNKVTEKGKDVELRCDPISGHTALYWYRQSLGQGLEFLIYFQGNSAPDKSGLPSDRFSAERTGGSVSTLTIQRTQQEDSAVYLCASSSTAWDNQPQHFGDGTRLSIL.

Only a few counts were recorded for this clonotype. The chain has TRBV19 and TRBJ1-5, with D possibly being TRBD1 (5 bases). V lost 3 bases, J lost 4 bases, and 10 bases lay in between. Germline assignment: CDR1 LNHDA and CDR2 SQIVND (reference sequence). The CDR3 has 14 amino acids. CDR3 region: CASSMKAGNQPQHF. DNA of the CDR3: TGTGCCAGTAGTATGAAAGCAGGGAATCAGCCCCAGCATTTT.

The chain couples TRBV12-3 or TRBV12-4 to TRBJ2-1, with D possibly matching TRBD2 (6 bases). The CDR3 loop spans 14 amino acids. The V end lost 2 bases, the J end lost 8 bases, and 13 bases lay between the germline ends. This chain's CDR3 is CASSLISRRDEQFF. Written as DNA, the CDR3 is TGTGCCAGCAGTTTAATCTCAAGGAGGGATGAGCAGTTCTTC.

The chain has TRBV27 and TRBJ2-2; D not certain. Germline V gives CDR1 MNHEY, CDR2 SMNVEV (reference sequence). V lost 7 bases and J lost 0, with 9 bases in between. The CDR3 is 14 amino acids. The CDR3 DNA is TGTGCCAGCATAAGCTTCTCGAACACCGGGGAGCTGTTTTTT. This sequence encodes CASISFSNTGELFF.

J is TRBJ2-5 and V is TRBV6-5; D unresolved. Germline-derived CDR1 and CDR2 are MNHEY and SVGAGI. Trimming pared 2 bases from V and 6 bases from J, leaving 7 bases between. The CDR3 length is 12 residues. DNA for the CDR3: TGTGCCAGCAGTTACGACGGTCAGACCCAGTACTTC. It codes for CASSYDGQTQYF.

CDR3 DNA sequence: TGTGCCAGCAGTTACCCTGGTGGGGCAGGTGCTTTCTTT. This gives the protein CASSYPGGAGAFF. The genes are TRBV6-5 and TRBJ1-1, with D possibly matching TRBD1 (5 bases). Germline V gene data show CDR1 as MNHEY and CDR2 as SVGAGI. V gave up 2 bases and J gave up 11 bases, with 15 bases separating them. The CDR3 has 13 residues.

This chain uses TRBV27 with TRBJ2-2; the match to TRBD1 covers 8 bases. The germline V gene encodes CDR1 MNHEY and CDR2 SMNVEV (reference sequence). With V trimmed by 5 bases and J by 3 bases, 8 bases remained unmatched. This CDR3 has 16 residues. The CDR3 protein is CASSHQDRVYTGELFF. The CDR3 DNA reads TGTGCCAGCAGTCACCAGGACAGGGTGTACACCGGGGAGCTGTTTTTT.

This CDR3 is CASSRKGALSTDTQYF. As DNA, the CDR3 is TGTGCCAGCAGCAGAAAAGGGGCTCTGAGCACAGATACGCAGTATTTT. The rearrangement joins TRBV7-9 to TRBJ2-3, with a weak D call TRBD1 (5 bases). This CDR3 comprises 16 residues. Looked up from germline, CDR1 is SEHNR and CDR2 is FQNEAQ (reference sequence). The V end lost 5 bases, the J end lost 0 bases, and 15 bases lay between the germline ends.

The chain has TRBV9 and TRBJ2-3, with TRBD2 as a possible D gene (5 bases). Trimming removed 3 bases at V and 5 bases at J, with 16 bases between. CDR1 is SGDLS and CDR2 is YYNGEE in the germline V gene. There are 15 residues in the CDR3. The CDR3 loop reads CASSASTSRVDTQYF. As DNA, the CDR3 is TGTGCCAGCAGCGCTAGCACTTCTAGGGTAGATACGCAGTATTTT.